The T cell receptor beta chain under discussion was sequenced for a study of CD8+ T cells in alopecia areata. Overall study results and limits: Among the top 100, expanded CD8+ clones, as well as scalp clonality, were significantly decreased by tofacitinib.

RNA extraction and reverse transcription yielded cDNA as sequencing template. Only in-frame clones appear in the TCRdb table, and some are missing; sequencing was by immunoSEQ multiplex PCR. The table has around 140,000 clones, roughly 54% seen once. As to this clone: The antigen is undetermined.

Described treatment: oral pan-JAK inhibitor, 5-10 mg twice daily. The study team obtained lesional scalp punch biopsies and peripheral blood from alopecia areata patients. The clonotype originates from a human donor with alopecia areata. Sample: CD8+ T cells sorted from blood, taken at week 4, from a patient treated with tofacitinib.

This CDR3 is CASSFGQGNAHEQYF. CDR3 in DNA: TGTGCCAGCAGTTTTGGACAGGGGAATGCTCACGAGCAGTACTTC. The genes are TRBV27 and TRBJ2-5, with 9 bases identical to TRBD1. The J call may be mistaken, given a closer DNA end match to TRBJ2-7. In germline, CDR1 is MNHEY, CDR2 SMNVEV (reference sequence). The CDR3 covers 15 residues.